This T cell receptor (beta chain) was observed in a study of cytomegalovirus exposure and HLA in healthy donors. The method was immunoSEQ multiplex PCR; TCRdb's version includes in-frame clones alone and lacks a portion of them. The sample includes 65,000 to 75,000 clones, around 92% of them seen just once. V lost 4 bases and J 8 bases, leaving 17 bases between the germline ends. Per the germline V gene, CDR1 is MGHRA and CDR2 is YSYEKL. This CDR3 region has 15 residues. Sequenced: PBMCs. This TCR was recovered from a man younger than 30 in good health and CMV-seropositive. J is TRBJ1-4 and V is TRBV4-1; no firm D call. The CDR3 sequence is CASSPPPRVGEKLFF. CDR3 bases: TGCGCCAGCAGCCCCCCGCCCCGGGTCGGGGAAAAACTGTTTTTT.